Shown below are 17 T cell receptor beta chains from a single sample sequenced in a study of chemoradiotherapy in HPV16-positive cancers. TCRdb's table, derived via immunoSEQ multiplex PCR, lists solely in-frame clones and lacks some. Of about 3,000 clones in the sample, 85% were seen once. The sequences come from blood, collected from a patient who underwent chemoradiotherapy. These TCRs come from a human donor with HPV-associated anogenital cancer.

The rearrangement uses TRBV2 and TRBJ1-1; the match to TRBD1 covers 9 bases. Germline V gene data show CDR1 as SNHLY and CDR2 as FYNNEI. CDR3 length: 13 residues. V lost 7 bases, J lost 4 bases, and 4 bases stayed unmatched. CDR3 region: CASNRQGGTEAFF. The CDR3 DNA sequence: TGTGCCAGCAACCGACAGGGGGGCACTGAAGCTTTCTTT.

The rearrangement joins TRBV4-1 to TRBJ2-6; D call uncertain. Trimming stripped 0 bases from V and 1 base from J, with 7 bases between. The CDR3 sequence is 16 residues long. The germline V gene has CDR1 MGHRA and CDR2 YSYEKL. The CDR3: CASSQDGQSGANVLTF. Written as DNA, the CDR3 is TGCGCCAGCAGCCAAGACGGGCAGTCTGGGGCCAACGTCCTGACTTTC.

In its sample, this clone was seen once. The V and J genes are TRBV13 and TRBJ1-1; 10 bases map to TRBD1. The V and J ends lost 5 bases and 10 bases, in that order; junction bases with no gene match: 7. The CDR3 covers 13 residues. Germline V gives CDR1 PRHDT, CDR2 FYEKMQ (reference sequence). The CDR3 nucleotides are TGTGCCAGCAGCATGATACGGGACAGGGGAGCTTTCTTT. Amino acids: CASSMIRDRGAFF.

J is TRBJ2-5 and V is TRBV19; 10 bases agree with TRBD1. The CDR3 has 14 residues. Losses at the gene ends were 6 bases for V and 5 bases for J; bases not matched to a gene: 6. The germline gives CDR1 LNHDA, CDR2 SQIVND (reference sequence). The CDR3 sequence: CASRDRGRGETQYF. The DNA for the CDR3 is TGTGCCAGTAGAGACAGGGGGCGAGGGGAGACCCAGTACTTC.

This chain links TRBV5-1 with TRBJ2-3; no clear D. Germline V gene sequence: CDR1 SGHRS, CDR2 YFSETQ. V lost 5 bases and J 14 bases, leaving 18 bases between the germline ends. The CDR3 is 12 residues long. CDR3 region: CASSLGRWPPYF. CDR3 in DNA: TGCGCCAGCAGTCTCGGACGCTGGCCCCCGTATTTT.

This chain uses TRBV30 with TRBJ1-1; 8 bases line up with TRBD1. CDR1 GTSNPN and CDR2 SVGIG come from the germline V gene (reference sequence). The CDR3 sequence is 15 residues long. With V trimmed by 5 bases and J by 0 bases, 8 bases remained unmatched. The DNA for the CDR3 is TGTGCCTGGGCGCCGATGACAGGGGTGAACACTGAAGCTTTCTTT. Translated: CAWAPMTGVNTEAFF.

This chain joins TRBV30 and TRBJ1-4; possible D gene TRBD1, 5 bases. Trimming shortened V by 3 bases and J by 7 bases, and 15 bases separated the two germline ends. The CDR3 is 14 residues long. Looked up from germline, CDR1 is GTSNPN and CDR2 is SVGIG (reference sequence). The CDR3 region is CAWSGTGGFEKLFF. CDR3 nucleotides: TGTGCCTGGAGCGGGACGGGGGGTTTTGAAAAACTGTTTTTT.

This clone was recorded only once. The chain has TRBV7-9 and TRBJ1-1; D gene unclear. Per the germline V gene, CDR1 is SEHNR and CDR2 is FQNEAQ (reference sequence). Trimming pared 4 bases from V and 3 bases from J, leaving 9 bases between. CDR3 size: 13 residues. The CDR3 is CASSSQLDTEAFF. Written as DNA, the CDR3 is TGTGCCAGCAGCTCACAATTAGACACTGAAGCTTTCTTT.

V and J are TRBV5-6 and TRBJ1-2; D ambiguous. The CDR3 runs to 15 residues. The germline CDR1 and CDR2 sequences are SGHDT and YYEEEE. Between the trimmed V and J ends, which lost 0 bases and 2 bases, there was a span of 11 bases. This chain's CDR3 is CASSLVSSGNYGYTF. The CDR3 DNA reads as TGTGCCAGCAGCTTGGTCAGCTCAGGAAACTATGGCTACACCTTC.

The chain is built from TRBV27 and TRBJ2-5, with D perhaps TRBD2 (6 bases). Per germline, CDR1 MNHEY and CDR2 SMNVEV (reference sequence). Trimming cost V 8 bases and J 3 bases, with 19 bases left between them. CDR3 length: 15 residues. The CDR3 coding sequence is TGTGCCAGCTCCTCCCCCTCCGGCGGGGAAGAGACCCAGTACTTC. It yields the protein CASSSPSGGEETQYF.

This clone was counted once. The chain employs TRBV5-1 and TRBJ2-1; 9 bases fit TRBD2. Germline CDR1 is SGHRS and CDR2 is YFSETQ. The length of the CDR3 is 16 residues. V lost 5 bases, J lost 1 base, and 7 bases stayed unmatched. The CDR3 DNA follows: TGCGCCAGCAGTTCCTCGACTAGCGGATCCTACAATGAGCAGTTCTTC. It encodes CASSSSTSGSYNEQFF.

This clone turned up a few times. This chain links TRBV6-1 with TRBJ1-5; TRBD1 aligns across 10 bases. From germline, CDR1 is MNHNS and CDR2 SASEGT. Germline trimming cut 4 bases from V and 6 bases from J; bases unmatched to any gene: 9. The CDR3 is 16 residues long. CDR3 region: CASSGGAGQGSQPQHF. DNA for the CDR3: TGTGCCAGCAGTGGAGGGGCGGGACAGGGGAGTCAGCCCCAGCATTTT.

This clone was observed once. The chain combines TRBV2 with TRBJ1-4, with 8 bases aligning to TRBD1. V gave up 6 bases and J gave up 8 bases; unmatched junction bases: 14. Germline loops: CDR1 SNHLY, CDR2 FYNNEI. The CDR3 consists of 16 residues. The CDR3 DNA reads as TGTGCCAGCAGGGGTAGGACAGGGTCTGTAAACGAAAAACTGTTTTTT. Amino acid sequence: CASRGRTGSVNEKLFF.

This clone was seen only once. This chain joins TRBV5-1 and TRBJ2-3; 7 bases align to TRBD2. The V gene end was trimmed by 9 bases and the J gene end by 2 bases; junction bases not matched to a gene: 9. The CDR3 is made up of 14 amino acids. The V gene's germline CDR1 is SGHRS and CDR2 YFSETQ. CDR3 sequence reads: CATRLASITDTQYF. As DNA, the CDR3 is TGCGCCACCCGACTAGCTTCTATCACAGATACGCAGTATTTT. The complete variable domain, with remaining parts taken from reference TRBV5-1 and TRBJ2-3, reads KAGVTQTPRYLIKTRGQQVTLSCSPISGHRSVSWYQQTPGQGLQFLFEYFSETQRNKGNFPGRFSGRQFSNSRSEMNVSTLELGDSALYLCATRLASITDTQYFGPGTRLTVL.

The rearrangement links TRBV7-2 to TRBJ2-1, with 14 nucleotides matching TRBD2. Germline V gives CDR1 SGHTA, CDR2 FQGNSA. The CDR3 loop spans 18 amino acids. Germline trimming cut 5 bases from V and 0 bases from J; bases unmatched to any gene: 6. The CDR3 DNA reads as TGTGCCAGCAGCCCGAGGACTAGCGGGAGGAGCTCCTACAATGAGCAGTTCTTC. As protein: CASSPRTSGRSSYNEQFF.

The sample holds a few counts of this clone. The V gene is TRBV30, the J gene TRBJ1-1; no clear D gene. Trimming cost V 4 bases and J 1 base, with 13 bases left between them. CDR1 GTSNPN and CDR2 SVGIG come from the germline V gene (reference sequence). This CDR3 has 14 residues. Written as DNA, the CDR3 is TGTGCCTGGATAGTGGGCGCGGGGAACACTGAAGCTTTCTTT. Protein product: CAWIVGAGNTEAFF. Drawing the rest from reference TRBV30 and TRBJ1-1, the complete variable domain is SQTIHQWPATLVQPVGSPLSLECTVEGTSNPNLYWYRQAAGRGLQLLFYSVGIGQISSEVPQNLSASRPQDRQFILSSKKLLLSDSGFYLCAWIVGAGNTEAFFGQGTRLTVV.

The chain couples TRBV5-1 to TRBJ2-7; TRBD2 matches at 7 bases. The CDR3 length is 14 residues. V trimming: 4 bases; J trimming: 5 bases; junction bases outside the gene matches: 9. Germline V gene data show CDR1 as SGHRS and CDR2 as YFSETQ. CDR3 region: CASSRNPGGDEQYV. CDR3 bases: TGCGCCAGCAGCAGGAATCCGGGAGGCGACGAGCAGTACGTC.